The rows below give T cell receptor beta chains drawn from one sample of a study of early T cells in non-severe SARS-CoV-2 infection. From the 5' RACE reads, TCRdb called clonotypes with MiXCR, one entry per CDR3 protein. The table lists approximately 100,000 distinct CDR3 sequences, 8% to 13% of them singletons. Sequenced sample: whole blood. These receptors were collected from an adult who was a healthcare worker with PCR-confirmed SARS-CoV-2 infection or an uninfected control (not recorded which). The CDR3 runs from the conserved cysteine through the conserved F or W. A D gene is named only where the DNA matches it firmly. The listing skips clone size in some rows; elsewhere it reads once, few, many or a size class.

NA,TRBD2,TRBJ2-7,TRBV29-1,14,CSVEIAGDPHEQYF,TGCAGCGTTGAAATAGCGGGAGATCCCCACGAGCAGTACTTC
NA,NA,TRBJ2-2,TRBV29-1,15,CSVEEVSGRPGELFF,TGCAGCGTTGAAGAAGTCAGCGGACGTCCCGGGGAGCTGTTTTTT
many,NA,TRBJ2-5,TRBV5-4,14,CASSSGGGKETQYF,TGTGCCAGCAGCTCAGGTGGGGGGAAGGAGACCCAGTACTTC
NA,NA,TRBJ2-3,TRBV7-9,15,CASSLTSLYRDTQYF,TGTGCCAGCAGCTTGACTAGTCTGTATCGAGATACGCAGTATTTT
few,TRBD1,TRBJ1-1,TRBV29-1,11,CSAARGTEAFF,TGCAGCGCAGCCAGGGGGACTGAAGCTTTCTTT
NA,NA,TRBJ2-6,TRBV27,19,CASSSWGGSANSGANVLTF,TGTGCCAGCAGTTCATGGGGGGGCAGCGCGAACTCTGGGGCCAACGTCCTGACTTTC
few,TRBD2,TRBJ2-3,TRBV9,16,CASSARDYQGTDTQYF,TGTGCCAGCAGCGCCAGGGACTATCAGGGCACAGATACGCAGTATTTT
many,NA,TRBJ2-3,TRBV28,17,CASIPTRTSGLPDTQYF,TGTGCCAGCATCCCCACGAGGACATCAGGGCTCCCAGATACGCAGTATTTT
many,NA,TRBJ1-1,TRBV29-1,14,CSVASAQVKTEAFF,TGCAGCGTTGCGTCCGCCCAGGTCAAAACTGAAGCTTTCTTT
few,NA,TRBJ2-7,TRBV20-1,14,CSARGQDSSNEQYF,TGCAGTGCTAGAGGCCAGGACAGTAGCAACGAGCAGTACTTC
NA,NA,TRBJ2-5,TRBV18,14,CASSSGQSEETQYF,TGTGCCAGCTCAAGTGGACAAAGTGAAGAGACCCAGTACTTC
many,NA,TRBJ2-5,TRBV5-4,14,CASSLWASEETQYF,TGTGCCAGCAGCTTGTGGGCTTCTGAAGAGACCCAGTACTTC
many,TRBD2,TRBJ2-1,TRBV11-1,14,CASSLAAGVTEQFF,TGTGCCAGCAGCTTAGCAGCGGGAGTAACTGAGCAGTTCTTC
many,NA,TRBJ2-5,TRBV18,12,CASSPSRETQYF,TGTGCCAGCTCACCCTCGAGGGAGACCCAGTACTTC
NA,TRBD1,TRBJ1-6,TRBV27,14,CASSWGTGTSPLHF,TGTGCCAGCAGTTGGGGGACAGGGACGTCACCCCTCCACTTT
NA,TRBD1,TRBJ2-7,TRBV5-1,15,CASSLVWTGNYEQYF,TGCGCCAGCAGCTTGGTTTGGACAGGGAACTACGAGCAGTACTTC
NA,TRBD2,TRBJ2-1,TRBV20-1,15,CSARGGLAGKNEQFF,TGCAGTGCTAGAGGCGGACTAGCGGGAAAGAATGAGCAGTTCTTC
many,TRBD2,TRBJ2-1,TRBV5-1,15,CASSLGTSRVYEQFF,TGCGCCAGCAGCTTGGGGACTAGCCGGGTTTATGAGCAGTTCTTC
many,NA,TRBJ1-5,TRBV19,15,CASSIGHYALGPQHF,TGTGCCAGTAGTATCGGCCATTACGCCCTAGGGCCCCAGCATTTT
few,TRBD1,TRBJ1-1,TRBV20-1,13,CSRTGGVGTEAFF,TGCAGTCGTACAGGGGGGGTCGGCACTGAAGCTTTCTTT
many,NA,TRBJ1-1,TRBV7-9,14,CASSSGLPGEEAFF,TGTGCCAGCAGCTCGGGACTGCCGGGTGAAGAAGCTTTCTTT
few,TRBD2,TRBJ2-7,TRBV27,15,CASSSRGGIIHEQYF,TGTGCCAGCAGTAGCCGCGGGGGTATCATCCACGAGCAGTACTTC
NA,NA,TRBJ2-1,TRBV2,10,CASSVGEQFF,TGTGCCAGCAGTGTAGGTGAGCAGTTCTTC
few,NA,TRBJ2-1,TRBV2,11,CAGKSVGEQFF,TGTGCCGGGAAGTCCGTGGGTGAGCAGTTCTTC
many,TRBD1,TRBJ1-1,TRBV13,14,CASSRPDREQGAFF,TGTGCCAGCAGCCGCCCGGACAGGGAACAGGGGGCTTTCTTT
NA,NA,TRBJ2-3,TRBV12-3/TRBV12-4,17,CASRSGLYTSVSDTQYF,TGTGCCAGCAGGTCGGGACTCTACACCTCAGTGTCAGATACGCAGTATTTT
many,TRBD2,TRBJ2-1,TRBV7-3,15,CASSLAGAQGNEQFF,TGTGCCAGCAGCTTAGCGGGAGCCCAAGGGAATGAGCAGTTCTTC
many,NA,TRBJ1-2,TRBV18,15,CASSPVGESNYGYTF,TGTGCCAGCTCCCCGGTCGGAGAATCTAACTATGGCTACACCTTC
many,NA,TRBJ2-2,TRBV14,14,CASSQDWNTGELFF,TGTGCCAGCAGCCAAGATTGGAACACCGGGGAGCTGTTTTTT
NA,NA,TRBJ2-3,TRBV20-1,12,CSARTSGDTQYF,TGCAGTGCGCGGACTTCGGGAGATACGCAGTATTTT
few,NA,TRBJ2-7,TRBV28,12,CASRRAGYEQYF,TGTGCCAGCAGACGGGCGGGGTACGAGCAGTACTTC
many,TRBD1,TRBJ2-1,TRBV12-3/TRBV12-4,16,CASSLGQGRTYNEQFF,TGTGCCAGCAGTTTGGGACAGGGGAGGACCTACAATGAGCAGTTCTTC
NA,TRBD1,TRBJ2-7,TRBV24-1,15,CATSDPGTGDDEQYF,TGTGCCACCAGTGACCCCGGGACAGGGGATGACGAGCAGTACTTC
many,TRBD2,TRBJ2-1,TRBV6-2/TRBV6-3,15,CASRIAGGTNNEQFF,TGTGCCAGCAGAATAGCGGGGGGGACAAACAATGAGCAGTTCTTC
many,TRBD2,TRBJ2-3,TRBV20-1,14,CSAPGREWADTQYF,TGCAGTGCCCCCGGGCGGGAGTGGGCAGATACGCAGTATTTT
few,NA,TRBJ1-1,TRBV12-3/TRBV12-4,14,CASSLRTLNTEAFF,TGTGCCAGCAGTTTAAGAACATTGAACACTGAAGCTTTCTTT
few,TRBD1,TRBJ1-5,TRBV5-5,17,CASSLELGRGPRQPQHF,TGTGCCAGCAGCTTGGAGCTCGGCAGGGGGCCGCGTCAGCCCCAGCATTTT
few,NA,TRBJ2-3,TRBV6-1,15,CASSTRQGSRDTQYF,TGTGCCAGCAGTACGCGTCAGGGGAGTCGAGATACGCAGTATTTT
few,NA,TRBJ2-1,TRBV7-9,15,CASIGGGGYYNEQFF,TGTGCCAGCATCGGGGGAGGAGGATACTACAATGAGCAGTTCTTC
few,NA,TRBJ1-6,TRBV12-3/TRBV12-4,15,CASTFGEGYNSPLHF,TGTGCCAGCACTTTCGGGGAGGGGTATAATTCACCCCTCCACTTT
NA,NA,TRBJ2-5,TRBV3-1,15,CASSPRGGGKETQYF,TGTGCCAGCAGCCCCCGTGGAGGGGGCAAAGAGACCCAGTACTTC
few,TRBD2,TRBJ2-7,TRBV18,13,CASSSGETLEQYF,TGTGCCAGCTCCAGCGGGGAGACATTAGAGCAGTACTTC
many,NA,TRBJ1-5,TRBV20-1,16,CSARDIRRPNGQPQHF,TGCAGTGCTAGAGATATTCGGAGACCCAACGGTCAGCCCCAGCATTTT
NA,NA,TRBJ2-5,TRBV30,12,CAQSMVGETQYF,TGTGCCCAATCTATGGTGGGCGAGACCCAGTACTTC
many,NA,TRBJ2-6,TRBV21-1,18,CARPNSDRGSCGANVLTF,TGTGCCAGGCCAAATTCCGACAGGGGCTCTTGTGGGGCCAACGTCCTGACTTTC